Shown below are 27 T cell receptor beta chains from a single sample sequenced in a study of cytomegalovirus exposure and HLA in healthy donors. Some clones are missing from TCRdb's copy, which holds only in-frame ones; the method was immunoSEQ multiplex PCR. The sample has around 400,000 clones; roughly 90% are singletons. Sequencing input: PBMCs. These receptors came from a woman aged 18-35 years in good health and CMV-seronegative.

The chain combines TRBV5-1 with TRBJ2-5, with D perhaps matching TRBD1 (5 bases). The length of the CDR3 is 13 residues. CDR1 and CDR2 (germline): SGHRS, YFSETQ. Trimming left V 4 bases short and J 4 bases short, with 11 bases between. The CDR3 region has the DNA TGCGCCAGCAGCCAAGACAGAATAGAGACCCAGTACTTC. This encodes CASSQDRIETQYF.

The chain combines TRBV25-1 with TRBJ1-1; the match to TRBD1 covers 7 bases. This CDR3 has 18 amino acids. The trim removed 1 base at V and 1 base at J, leaving 12 bases unmatched. Germline V lookup: CDR1 MGHDK, CDR2 SYGVNS. CDR3 protein: CASSELILKKGANTEAFF. The CDR3 bases are TGTGCCAGCAGTGAATTAATACTAAAAAAGGGGGCGAACACTGAAGCTTTCTTT.

In this sample, this clone turned up a few times. The V call is TRBV30, the J call TRBJ1-2; 7 bases agree with TRBD1. V gave up 1 base and J gave up 7 bases; unmatched junction bases: 9. The CDR3 consists of 14 residues. Germline-derived CDR1 and CDR2 are GTSNPN and SVGIG (reference sequence). CDR3 nucleotides: TGTGCCTGGAGTGGGCTAGGGGGCTCGTTTGGCTACACCTTC. This gives the protein CAWSGLGGSFGYTF.

The V gene is TRBV6-1, the J gene TRBJ2-7, with D perhaps matching TRBD1 (5 bases). The CDR3 loop spans 15 amino acids. Germline CDR1 reads MNHNS; CDR2 reads SASEGT. The V end was cut by 7 bases, the J end by 6 bases, with 22 bases between. CDR3 amino acids: CASILGSGILSEQYF. The CDR3 nucleotides read TGTGCCAGCATCCTTGGCTCAGGGATCCTAAGCGAGCAGTACTTC.

The rearrangement joins TRBV29-1 to TRBJ2-1; 7 nucleotides line up with TRBD2. The germline V gene encodes CDR1 SQVTM and CDR2 ANQGSEA. Trimming removed 6 bases from V and 6 bases from J; junction bases left unmatched: 8. There are 13 residues in the CDR3. The CDR3 protein is CSVRTRSINEQFF. CDR3 bases: TGCAGCGTCAGGACTAGGTCCATCAATGAGCAGTTCTTC.

This chain connects TRBV6-1 to TRBJ1-1; the D is unclear. This CDR3 spans 16 amino acids. The V end lost 2 bases, the J end lost 5 bases, and 18 bases lay between the germline ends. The germline CDR1 and CDR2 sequences are MNHNS and SASEGT. This CDR3 is CASSERVEGVGTEAFF. For the CDR3, the DNA is TGTGCCAGCAGTGAAAGAGTGGAGGGAGTAGGGACTGAAGCTTTCTTT.

The rearrangement links TRBV18 to TRBJ2-1, with a tentative D call TRBD2 (7 bases). Germline loops: CDR1 KGHSH, CDR2 LQKENI. V was shortened by 6 bases and J by 7 bases, with 19 bases between the two germline ends. The CDR3 sequence is 15 residues long. As DNA, the CDR3 is TGTGCCAGCTCGCCAGGACTAGGAGGGGGGAATGAGCAGTTCTTC. It translates to CASSPGLGGGNEQFF.

The V gene is TRBV27, the J gene TRBJ2-5, with 7 bases that match TRBD1. The V gene end was trimmed by 3 bases and the J gene end by 3 bases; junction bases not matched to a gene: 1. Looked up from germline, CDR1 is MNHEY and CDR2 is SMNVEV (reference sequence). The CDR3 totals 13 residues. CDR3 region: CASSLGTEETQYF. Here the CDR3 DNA reads TGTGCCAGCAGTTTGGGGACAGAAGAGACCCAGTACTTC.

The chain carries TRBV28 and TRBJ1-6, with 8 nucleotides matching TRBD1. Germline lookup yields CDR1 MDHEN and CDR2 SYDVKM. This CDR3 contains 15 residues. With 4 bases clipped from V and 9 bases from J, the junction kept 8 bases outside the gene matches. CDR3 sequence: CASSSDDRGLSPLHF. CDR3 coding DNA: TGTGCCAGCAGTTCAGACGACAGGGGCCTTTCACCCCTCCACTTT. The full variable domain, with the rest looked up from reference TRBV28 and TRBJ1-6, is DVKVTQSSRYLVKRTGEKVFLECVQDMDHENMFWYRQDPGLGLRLIYFSYDVKMKEKGDIPEGYSVSREKKERFSLILESASTNQTSMYLCASSSDDRGLSPLHFGNGTRLTVT.

The V and J genes are TRBV2 and TRBJ1-4; D is perhaps TRBD1 (6 bases). V dropped 7 bases and J dropped 2 bases, with 23 bases sitting between them. CDR1 is SNHLY, CDR2 FYNNEI, per germline. The CDR3 length is 18 residues. The CDR3 DNA sequence: TGTGCCAGCACCGGGGCCTATGACAGGAGCATTACTAATGAAAAACTGTTTTTT. Encoded protein: CASTGAYDRSITNEKLFF.

The J gene is TRBJ2-3, the V gene TRBV29-1, with 7 bases identical to TRBD2. Germline lookup yields CDR1 SQVTM and CDR2 ANQGSEA. The CDR3 is 17 residues long. V lost 4 bases to trimming and J lost 2 bases; unmatched junction nucleotides: 15. DNA for the CDR3: TGCAGCGTTGTGACCAGGGCGGGGGAGATGTACACAGATACGCAGTATTTT. This codes for CSVVTRAGEMYTDTQYF.

This chain links TRBV9 with TRBJ2-1; TRBD2 matches at 10 bases. Germline-derived CDR1 and CDR2 are SGDLS and YYNGEE. With V trimmed by 3 bases and J by 7 bases, 4 bases remained unmatched. The CDR3 contains 14 residues. CDR3: CASSAGLASNEQFF. The CDR3 DNA reads as TGTGCCAGCAGCGCGGGACTAGCGTCGAATGAGCAGTTCTTC.

The J gene is TRBJ2-3, the V gene TRBV15; D is possibly TRBD2 (6 bases). CDR1 is LNHNV and CDR2 is YYDKDF in the germline V gene (reference sequence). The CDR3 spans 16 residues. V lost 4 bases to trimming and J lost 1 base, with 15 bases between them. This chain's CDR3 is CATSKDYTSGTDTQYF. CDR3 bases: TGTGCCACCAGCAAGGACTACACCAGTGGCACAGATACGCAGTATTTT.

The rearrangement links TRBV9 to TRBJ1-3; D possibly corresponds to TRBD1 (5 bases). Germline V gives CDR1 SGDLS, CDR2 YYNGEE. This CDR3 has 16 amino acids. With 3 bases removed from V and 0 bases from J, the gap between germline ends came to 13 bases. The CDR3, as DNA: TGTGCCAGCAGCGCCGCACAGGCGACCTCTGGAAACACCATATATTTT. Translation gives CASSAAQATSGNTIYF.

This chain joins TRBV14 and TRBJ2-7, with D possibly matching TRBD1 (5 bases). Per germline, CDR1 SGHDN and CDR2 FVKESK. CDR3 size: 14 residues. V lost 2 bases and J 1 base, leaving 9 bases between the germline ends. CDR3 sequence: CASSQSQVSYEQYF. CDR3 coding DNA: TGTGCCAGCAGCCAATCACAGGTGTCCTACGAGCAGTACTTC.

The V gene is TRBV7-9, the J gene TRBJ1-4; D may be TRBD1 (5 bases). The germline V gene has CDR1 SEHNR and CDR2 FQNEAQ (reference sequence). Between the trimmed V and J ends, which lost 1 base and 8 bases, there was a span of 11 bases. The CDR3 length is 14 residues. CDR3 bases: TGTGCCAGCAGCTTAGGAAGGGGCGGCGAAAAACTGTTTTTT. The encoded protein is CASSLGRGGEKLFF.

In its sample, this clone was seen once. The V call is TRBV2, the J call TRBJ1-3; a weak D match, TRBD1 (6 bases). Germline V gene lookup returns CDR1 SNHLY and CDR2 FYNNEI. The CDR3 consists of 13 residues. V gave up 5 bases and J gave up 4 bases, with 9 bases separating them. Here the CDR3 reads CASSWDIGNTIYF. The CDR3 DNA reads TGTGCCAGCAGTTGGGACATAGGAAACACCATATATTTT. Drawing the rest from reference TRBV2 and TRBJ1-3, the complete variable domain is EPEVTQTPSHQVTQMGQEVILRCVPISNHLYFYWYRQILGQKVEFLVSFYNNEISEKSEIFDDQFSVERPDGSNFTLKIRSTKLEDSAMYFCASSWDIGNTIYFGEGSWLTVV.

This clone was seen more than once but under ten times. The chain employs TRBV5-4 and TRBJ2-7; TRBD2 matches at 13 bases. J lost 2 bases, V lost 6 bases, and 2 bases had no gene match. CDR3 size: 14 residues. CDR1 and CDR2 (germline): SGHNT, YYREEE (reference sequence). The CDR3 bases are TGTGCCAGCACACTAGCGGGGGGGACCTACGAGCAGTACTTC. It translates to CASTLAGGTYEQYF.

This sequence joins TRBV19 and TRBJ2-7; weak D call: TRBD2 (5 bases). The germline V and J ends were trimmed by 4 bases and 3 bases, with 10 bases remaining between them. The CDR3 extends over 13 amino acids. In germline, CDR1 is LNHDA, CDR2 SQIVND (reference sequence). The CDR3 DNA is TGTGCCAGTAGTAGCGGGCCCATCTACGAGCAGTACTTC. Its translation is CASSSGPIYEQYF.

This chain uses TRBV14 with TRBJ2-2; 13 bases agree with TRBD2. The CDR3 covers 16 residues. The germline gives CDR1 SGHDN, CDR2 FVKESK. V gave up 3 bases and J gave up 7 bases; unmatched junction bases: 5. The CDR3 sequence is CASSHGLAGANGELFF. The CDR3 DNA reads as TGTGCCAGCAGCCACGGACTAGCGGGAGCGAACGGGGAGCTGTTTTTT. Full variable domain (outside the CDR3, taken from reference TRBV14 and TRBJ2-2): EAGVTQFPSHSVIEKGQTVTLRCDPISGHDNLYWYRRVMGKEIKFLLHFVKESKQDESGMPNNRFLAERTGGTYSTLKVQPAELEDSGVYFCASSHGLAGANGELFFGEGSRLTVL.

The chain is built from TRBV7-8 and TRBJ1-1, with 8 bases fitting TRBD1. The CDR3 is made up of 13 amino acids. The germline V gene encodes CDR1 SGHVS and CDR2 FQNEAQ. V gave up 7 bases and J gave up 3 bases; unmatched junction bases: 4. The CDR3: CASTLDRDTEAFF. CDR3 coding DNA: TGTGCCAGCACCCTGGACAGGGACACTGAAGCTTTCTTT.

The J gene is TRBJ2-4, the V gene TRBV5-4, with 13 bases lining up with TRBD2. The ends lost 4 bases at V and 3 bases at J; junction bases unmatched: 7. Germline CDR1 is SGHNT and CDR2 is YYREEE (reference sequence). The CDR3 extends over 17 amino acids. CDR3 sequence: CASSPGLAGLDKNIQYF. In DNA form, the CDR3 reads TGTGCCAGCAGCCCGGGACTAGCGGGGTTGGACAAAAACATTCAGTACTTC.

The chain carries TRBV2 and TRBJ1-5; the match to TRBD1 covers 8 bases. The J segment lost 0 bases and the V segment lost 5 bases, leaving 15 bases of the junction unmatched. Germline V gives CDR1 SNHLY, CDR2 FYNNEI. This CDR3 has 19 amino acids. The CDR3 loop is CASSPTERTGWYSNQPQHF. The CDR3 nucleotides read TGTGCCAGCAGTCCCACGGAAAGGACAGGGTGGTATAGCAATCAGCCCCAGCATTTT.

For this clone: In the same sample, other DNA sequences code for this CDR3. The V and J genes are TRBV28 and TRBJ1-2; 7 positions match TRBD1. Germline lookup yields CDR1 MDHEN and CDR2 SYDVKM. V shed 5 bases and J 0 bases; nucleotides not matched to a gene: 3. The CDR3 spans 14 residues. CDR3 in amino acids: CASSPGTANYGYTF. The CDR3 nucleotides read TGTGCCAGCAGTCCTGGGACAGCTAACTATGGCTACACCTTC.

The chain combines TRBV4-1 with TRBJ2-2; 8 bases line up with TRBD1. CDR1 and CDR2 (germline): MGHRA, YSYEKL. The V and J ends lost 1 base and 4 bases, in that order; junction bases with no gene match: 8. This CDR3 spans 17 amino acids. The CDR3 sequence is CASSQGTGGRGTGELFF. The CDR3 region has the DNA TGCGCCAGCAGCCAAGGAACAGGGGGGCGCGGCACCGGGGAGCTGTTTTTT.

The V call is TRBV30, the J call TRBJ1-5; 7 positions match TRBD1. Germline V CDR1 and CDR2: GTSNPN, SVGIG (reference sequence). After removal of 0 bases from V and 7 bases from J, the junction contained 9 bases not matched to a gene. CDR3 length: 15 residues. CDR3 sequence reads: CAWSVSTGYNQPQHF. Written as DNA, the CDR3 is TGTGCCTGGAGTGTTTCGACAGGGTATAACCAGCCCCAGCATTTT.

The chain carries TRBV30 and TRBJ1-1; a possible D gene is TRBD1 (5 bases). Per germline, CDR1 GTSNPN and CDR2 SVGIG (reference sequence). The CDR3 is 15 amino acids. V lost 4 bases and J 1 base, leaving 16 bases between the germline ends. CDR3 DNA sequence: TGTGCCTGGAACAAGGCATCCGGGGGGAACACTGAAGCTTTCTTT. This gives the protein CAWNKASGGNTEAFF.